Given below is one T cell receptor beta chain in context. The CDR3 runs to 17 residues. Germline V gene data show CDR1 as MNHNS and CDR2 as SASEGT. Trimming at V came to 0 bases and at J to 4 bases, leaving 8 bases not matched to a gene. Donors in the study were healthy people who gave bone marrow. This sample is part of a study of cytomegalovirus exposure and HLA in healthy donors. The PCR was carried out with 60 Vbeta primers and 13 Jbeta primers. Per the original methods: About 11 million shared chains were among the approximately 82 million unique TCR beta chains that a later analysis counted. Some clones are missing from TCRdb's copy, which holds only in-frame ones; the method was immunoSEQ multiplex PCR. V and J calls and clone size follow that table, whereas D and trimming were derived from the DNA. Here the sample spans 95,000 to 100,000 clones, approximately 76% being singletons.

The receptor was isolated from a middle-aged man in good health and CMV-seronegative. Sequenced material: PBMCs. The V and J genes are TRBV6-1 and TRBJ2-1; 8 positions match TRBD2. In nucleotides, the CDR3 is TGTGCCAGCAGTGAAGCTGTGGTAGCGGGACCTTACAATGAGCAGTTCTTC. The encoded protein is CASSEAVVAGPYNEQFF.